The sequence of this T cell receptor beta chain was determined in a study of T cells after posttransplantation cyclophosphamide listed by TCRdb under 2016. In terms of the full investigation: Using TRB sequencing, the study followed how the T cell repertoire reconstituted after myeloablative bone marrow transplantation in which posttransplantation cyclophosphamide served as GVHD prophylaxis. Samples from 35 to 45 PTCy-treated patients, along with samples from roughly 15 of their related bone marrow donors, underwent antigen receptor sequencing. Blood from all 30 or so PTCy patients with 1-year posttransplant specimens was subjected to TRB sequencing. Up to 3 additional blood samples from 2 to 5.2 years after transplant were also TRB-sequenced in 3 patients, as was pretransplant blood from several patients. TRA and TRB clonality were tightly correlated in ten or so samples, so subsequent TCR analyses focused on TRB only. Public TRB sequences were searched against a database of over 3,000 sequences associated with responses to pathogens, tumor antigens, self-antigens and alloantigens. What the research found in general, with its limitations: Donor-recipient similarity was low at 1-2 months but increased during the first year, and donor CD8+ memory clones often dominated later blood repertoires. Across 45 patients, recipient CMV seropositivity and CMV reactivation were highly associated with TRB clonality; PTCy diversity was similar to CNI/methotrexate controls. The TRB repertoires of T cells infiltrating skin or GI tract showed only limited overlap with the TRB repertoires of T cells in blood.

Genomic DNA was used for TRB sequencing, which was performed with the immunoSEQ assay at survey resolution or with the hsTCRB kit. Under the source paper's analysis protocol: The immunoSEQ software was used for initial read processing, and the LymphoSeq R package was used for repertoire analyses. Clonality was calculated as 1 minus normalized Shannon entropy, and the Gini coefficient was also calculated for each TRB dataset. Phenotypes of unsorted samples were inferred by mapping TRB sequences from sorted subsets of the recipient or donor onto unsorted samples of the same recipient. TCRdb limited this immuneACCESS table to in-frame rearrangements with V and J called. A share of clones is missing; checked studies link under half to unresolved V genes, and the rest is unexplained. The DNA gave D and trimming, while V, J and clone size come from that table. This sample comprises approximately 17,000 clones, about 90% of them detected only once. Less than 0.65% of the sample goes to the ten largest clones.

Notes on this clone: Its antigen is not yet known. No much larger clone is present one base from it, and per-base qualities are unavailable.

The germline V gene (reference sequence) sets CDR1 to PRHDT and CDR2 to FYEKMQ. Deletion took 5 bases off V and 5 bases off J, with a span of 5 bases between the germline ends. The CDR3 covers 11 residues, taking in both the cysteine and the phenylalanine. This entry keeps only the CDR3 DNA: 33 bases, framed from base 1. The sample's treatment or condition label is to be understood as: high-dose cyclophosphamide on days +3 and +4 as single-agent GVHD prophylaxis. Patients in the PTCy group got busulfan and fludarabine conditioning, a marrow graft from a related or unrelated donor, and cyclophosphamide on days +3 and +4. The PTCy-treated patients were drawn from a prospective, multi-institutional clinical trial. Peripheral blood and bone marrow mononuclear cells were isolated by Ficoll-Hypaque density centrifugation and were cryopreserved. CD4+ and CD8+ T cells, including naive and memory subsets, were sorted by FACS on a FACSAria II.

The chain employs TRBV13 and TRBJ2-3; the D gene lacks a confident call. The specimen comprised CD4+ T cells sorted from blood, sampled after allogeneic stem cell transplant with posttransplant cyclophosphamide. The sequence was obtained from a male patient aged 60 to 75 who received an allogeneic stem cell transplant from a related donor and was CMV-positive. Once a transplant has taken place, some T cells may be donor derived. The sequenced DNA is TGTGCCAGCAGCACCAGAGATACGCAGTATTTT. Protein translation: CASSTRDTQYF.